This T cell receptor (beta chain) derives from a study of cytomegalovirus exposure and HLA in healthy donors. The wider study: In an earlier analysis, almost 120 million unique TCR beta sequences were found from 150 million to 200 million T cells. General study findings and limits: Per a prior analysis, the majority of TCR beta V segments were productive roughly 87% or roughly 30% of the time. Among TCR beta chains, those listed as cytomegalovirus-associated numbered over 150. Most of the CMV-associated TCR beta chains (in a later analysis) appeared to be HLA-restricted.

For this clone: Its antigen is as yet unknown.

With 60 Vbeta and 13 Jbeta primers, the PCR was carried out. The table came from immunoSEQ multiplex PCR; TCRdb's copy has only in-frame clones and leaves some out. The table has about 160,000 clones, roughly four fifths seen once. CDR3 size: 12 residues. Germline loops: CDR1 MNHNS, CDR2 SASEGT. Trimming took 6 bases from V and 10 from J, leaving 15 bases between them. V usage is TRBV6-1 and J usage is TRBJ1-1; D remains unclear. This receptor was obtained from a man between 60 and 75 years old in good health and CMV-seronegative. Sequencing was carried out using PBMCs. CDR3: CASRHPASGAFF. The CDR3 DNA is TGTGCCAGCAGACATCCAGCCTCAGGAGCTTTCTTT.